The 21 T cell receptor beta chains given below trace back to one sample, sequenced in a study of tumor-infiltrating lymphocytes in primary liver carcinoma (dated by TCRdb to about 2017). Total RNA and DNA were co-extracted from roughly 20-30 mg of bulk tissue with the AllPrep DNA/RNA mini kit, without cell sorting. The sequencer listed for this sample is Illumina HiSeq 2500. A constant-region primer and ProtoScript II reverse transcriptase were used to reverse-transcribe TCRbeta-specific cDNA from roughly 0.5 ug total RNA. Three nested multiplex PCR rounds, following a slightly modified ARM-PCR procedure, were used to build the TCRbeta libraries. Each of the first two PCR rounds ran for approximately 10 cycles using multiplex TRBV1-TRBV30 forward primers together with a Cbeta reverse primer. Starting from the raw public reads, TCRdb applied fastp trimming at Q25, assembled clones with MiXCR and retained in-frame beta chains. Here each entry gathers all rows of one CDR3 protein and keeps the most common genes and DNA. Counted in this sample were some 51,000 distinct CDR3 sequences; about 73% of them appeared once. Over 25% of the sample comes from the top ten.

Sequencing was carried out using liver tumor tissue from sampling region 3. In the paper's terms, the cell subset or site label means: tumor region T3, left-lateral pole. Receptors originate from a man aged 35-49 years with primary liver carcinoma and hepatitis B virus infection.

As concerns this clonotype: The germline gene is not matched at one end of the junction; a read error may be the cause. V usage is TRBV11-2 and J usage is TRBJ2-7; no reliable D call. The CDR3 is made up of 14 amino acids. Germline V gene lookup returns CDR1 SGHAT and CDR2 FQNNGV. CDR3 in amino acids: CASSITDTTYEQYF. CDR3 coding DNA: TGTGCCAGCAGCATAACTGACACTACCTACGAGCAATACTTC.

Comments on this clonotype: A junction end diverges from the germline sequence, so it may reflect a read error. The chain uses TRBV4-1 and TRBJ2-7; 7 bases map to TRBD1. The length of the CDR3 is 15 residues. CDR1 and CDR2 (germline): MGHRA, YSYEKL. The CDR3 region has the DNA TGCGCCAGCAGCCAATGGACTGGGACAGCCTACGAGCAGCATTTC. Its protein product is CASSQWTGTAYEQHF.

Many counts were recorded for this clonotype. The chain links TRBV7-3 to TRBJ2-3, with D unclear. CDR1 SGHTA and CDR2 FQGTGA come from the germline V gene. The CDR3 contains 14 residues. Trimming cost V 0 bases and J 4 bases, with 8 bases left between them. As DNA, the CDR3 is TGTGCCAGCAGCTTAACGAGGAGCGCAGATACGCAGTATTTT. It encodes CASSLTRSADTQYF.

Many counts were recorded for this clonotype. The J gene is TRBJ1-2, the V gene TRBV29-1; the D is unclear. CDR3 length: 14 amino acids. Germline CDR1 and CDR2: SQVTM and ANQGSEA. Trimming left V 0 bases short and J 3 bases short, with 11 bases between. The CDR3, as DNA: TGCAGCGTTGAAGACGTGGGGAGCGACTATGGCTACACCTTC. It codes for CSVEDVGSDYGYTF.

On this clonotype: At one of its ends the junction is not consistent with the germline gene, which may arise from a read error. The V gene is TRBV14, the J gene TRBJ1-2; TRBD1 aligns across 7 bases. CDR3 length: 14 residues. Germline V gives CDR1 SGHDN, CDR2 FVKESK. CDR3 sequence (DNA): TGTGCCAGCAACCAATACGGGACAGTCTCCCCCCTCACCTTC. Amino acid sequence: CASNQYGTVSPLTF.

Concerning this clonotype itself: Its ends do not fully match the called genes, so a read error is possible. The chain has TRBV11-2 and TRBJ1-1; unclear D gene. Germline CDR1 SGHAT, CDR2 FQNNGV. The CDR3 has 12 amino acids. DNA of the CDR3: TGCGCCAGCAGCCCTCCGGGGTGGGGAGTTTTCTTC. Residues: CASSPPGWGVFF.

Worth noting for this clonotype: A read error may explain this, as a much larger clone is one base away. V and J are TRBV6-6 and TRBJ2-7, with 9 bases fitting TRBD1. The CDR3 is 15 residues long. The germline V gene encodes CDR1 MNHNY and CDR2 SVGAGI (reference sequence). DNA of the CDR3: TGTGTCAGCAGGGATCACGGGACAGGGTCCTACGAGCAGTACTTC. Translating it yields CVSRDHGTGSYEQYF.

V usage is TRBV11-2 and J usage is TRBJ2-5, with D uncertain. Germline V gene sequence: CDR1 SGHAT, CDR2 FQNNGV. The CDR3 length is 14 residues. Trimming pared 8 bases from V and 2 bases from J, leaving 15 bases between. CDR3 bases: TGTGCCAGCGGCCTAGGGATAATACAAGAGACCCAGTACTTC. This sequence encodes CASGLGIIQETQYF.

This clonotype was observed many times. This sequence joins TRBV6-1 and TRBJ2-1; TRBD2 matches 7 bases. CDR1 is MNHNS and CDR2 is SASEGT in the germline V gene. J lost 7 bases, V lost 4 bases, and 16 bases had no gene match. There are 17 residues in the CDR3. The CDR3 is CASSGGSWAGEVNEQFF. The DNA for the CDR3 is TGTGCCAGCAGTGGGGGGTCGTGGGCGGGAGAGGTGAATGAGCAGTTCTTC.

A note on this clonotype: A read error may account for a junction end that differs from germline. The chain has TRBV6-5 and TRBJ2-7; D unclear. CDR1 is MNHEY and CDR2 is SVGAGI in the germline V gene. This CDR3 comprises 15 residues. CDR3 amino acids: CANSYSIEEPYEQYF. CDR3 coding DNA: TGTGCCAACAGTTACTCTATCGAGGAACCCTACGAGCAGTACTTC.

This clonotype occurred many times. The chain couples TRBV19 to TRBJ2-5; D is undetermined. CDR3 length: 14 amino acids. V dropped 3 bases and J dropped 2 bases, with 10 bases sitting between them. Per the germline V gene, CDR1 is LNHDA and CDR2 is SQIVND (reference sequence). The CDR3 here is CASSIPGRQETQYF. DNA of the CDR3: TGTGCCAGTAGTATCCCGGGTCGACAAGAGACCCAGTACTTC. The complete variable domain, with remaining parts taken from reference TRBV19 and TRBJ2-5, reads DGGITQSPKYLFRKEGQNVTLSCEQNLNHDAMYWYRQDPGQGLRLIYYSQIVNDFQKGDIAEGYSVSREKKESFPLTVTSAQKNPTAFYLCASSIPGRQETQYFGPGTRLLVL.

Points on this clonotype: An end of the junction does not agree with germline; a read error may underlie this. The chain links TRBV5-1 to TRBJ2-1; D is ambiguous. This CDR3 is built from 16 residues. Germline CDR1 reads SGHRS; CDR2 reads YFSETQ. The CDR3 here is CASEKLVGSSYNEQLF. The DNA for the CDR3 is TGCGCCAGCGAGAAGCTAGTGGGAAGCTCCTACAATGAGCAGCTGTTC.

Comment on this clonotype: The CDR3 ends on some other residue instead of the conserved phenylalanine or tryptophan, so this is likely a read error. The limits of the CDR3 on the DNA are not certain, so only TCRdb's listed CDR3 is given. The chain employs TRBV10-3 and TRBJ1-5. Germline CDR1 reads ENHRY; CDR2 reads SYGVKD. The CDR3 is 13 residues long, counting both termini. The CDR3 here is CAIQQGPNQPQLL.

A word on this clonotype: An end of the junction differs from the germline gene, which may be a read error. The chain links TRBV12-3 or TRBV12-4 to TRBJ2-1; possible D gene TRBD1, 6 bases. The CDR3 length is 14 residues. CDR3: CASTTSQRDNGQFF. The CDR3 bases are TGTGCCAGTACTACAAGTCAGAGGGACAATGGGCAGTTCTTC.

V usage is TRBV11-2 and J usage is TRBJ2-7; D call uncertain. The DNA end lines up better with TRBJ2-1; the J call may be wrong. The CDR3 contains 14 residues. Germline V gene lookup returns CDR1 SGHAT and CDR2 FQNNGV. The CDR3 protein is CVGSLTDGAYEQFF. CDR3 nucleotide sequence: TGTGTCGGCAGCTTAACCGACGGCGCCTACGAGCAGTTCTTC.

The chain has TRBV11-2 and TRBJ2-3; perhaps TRBD1 as D (6 bases). The end of the DNA fits TRBJ1-5 better, so the J call may be wrong. The CDR3 runs 13 residues. From germline, CDR1 is SGHAT and CDR2 FQNNGV. In nucleotides, the CDR3 is TGTGCCAGCAGCTTAAGGGGGGGAGATATGCAGCATTTT. Residues: CASSLRGGDMQHF.

Comments on this clonotype: A much larger clone differs by one base, so this may be a read error. The V gene is TRBV6-4, the J gene TRBJ2-3; 7 nucleotides align to TRBD2. CDR3 size: 13 residues. The V gene's germline CDR1 is MRHNA and CDR2 SNTAGT. The CDR3 spells CASSASGTGTQYF. CDR3 DNA: TGTGCCAGCAGTGCTAGCGGCACAGGTACGCAGTATTTT.

Worth noting for this clonotype: The junction does not match germline at one end; this may be a read error. This chain connects TRBV11-2 to TRBJ1-6; D is possibly TRBD1 (6 bases). CDR1 and CDR2 (germline): SGHAT, FQNNGV. The CDR3 is 14 residues long. The CDR3 reads CASSLQGANSSLHF. Written as DNA, the CDR3 is TGTGCTAGCAGCTTACAGGGTGCGAATTCATCCCTCCACTTT. The whole variable domain, filled in from reference TRBV11-2 and TRBJ1-6, reads EAGVAQSPRYKIIEKRQSVAFWCNPISGHATLYWYQQILGQGPKLLIQFQNNGVVDDSQLPKDRFSAERLKGVDSTLKIQPAKLEDSAVYLCASSLQGANSSLHFGNGTRLTVT.

As concerns this clonotype: At one end the junction does not follow the germline gene, possibly because of a read error. This chain uses TRBV12-3 or TRBV12-4 with TRBJ2-1, with 10 bases aligning to TRBD2. CDR3 length: 17 amino acids. The CDR3 coding sequence is TGTGACAGCAGTTTAAAGGCTAGCGGGAGCTCCTACAGTGAGCAGTTCTTC. This translates into CDSSLKASGSSYSEQFF.

A note on this clonotype: One end of the junction is discordant with germline, which a read error may explain. V is TRBV29-1 and J is TRBJ2-5; the D gene is possibly TRBD1 (6 bases). The germline CDR1 and CDR2 sequences are SQVTM and ANQGSEA. This CDR3 has 14 residues. The CDR3 reads CSVPGDDLRGAQHF. In DNA, the CDR3 is TGCAGCGTCCCAGGGGACGATCTGCGAGGGGCCCAGCATTTC.

On this clonotype itself: Germline and junction disagree at one end, which may indicate a read error. J is TRBJ1-4 and V is TRBV18; D is perhaps TRBD1 (6 bases). The CDR3 has 14 amino acids. Germline V gene lookup returns CDR1 KGHSH and CDR2 LQKENI. The DNA for the CDR3 is TGTGCCGGCTCACCTCAGGGGCGAAATGAAAAACTGTTTTTT. Residues: CAGSPQGRNEKLFF.